Listed here are 23 T cell receptor beta chains from one sample, sequenced in a study of blood T cells in healthy people across ages. A sample-barcoded 5' primer and a J-beta primer mix were used in a second PCR of roughly 6 to 11 cycles. A single record per CDR3 protein comes from TCRdb applying MiXCR to the 5' RACE reads. The sample holds over 1,500,000 distinct CDR3 sequences; around 40% are singletons and the top ten take roughly 23%. The sample comprised blood. These receptors were collected from a human donor in good health.

V and J are TRBV4-1 and TRBJ1-2; D remains ambiguous. The CDR3 length is 13 residues. The germline V gene has CDR1 MGHRA and CDR2 YSYEKL. Trimming took 4 bases from V and 3 from J, leaving 9 bases between them. This CDR3 is CASSPERHYGYTF. In DNA, the CDR3 is TGCGCCAGCAGCCCCGAAAGGCACTATGGCTACACCTTC.

The V and J genes are TRBV7-9 and TRBJ2-1, with TRBD2 matching over 7 bases. J was trimmed by 4 bases and V by 0 bases; bases with no gene match: 12. The V gene's germline CDR1 is SEHNR and CDR2 FQNEAQ (reference sequence). CDR3 length: 18 residues. In nucleotides, the CDR3 is TGTGCCAGCAGCTTAGCCGAGTTGGGAGGCGGGGGATACAATGAGCAGTTCTTC. Translated: CASSLAELGGGGYNEQFF.

A remark on this clonotype: Its ends do not fully match the called genes, so a read error is possible. The rearrangement uses TRBV4-1 and TRBJ2-7; D not resolved. From germline, CDR1 is MGHRA and CDR2 YSYEKL. The CDR3 loop spans 14 amino acids. The CDR3 DNA follows: TGCGCCGGCAGCCAAGGAATTGGTTCCTACGAGCAGTACTTC. This gives the protein CAGSQGIGSYEQYF.

The chain uses TRBV7-3 and TRBJ1-1; 7 bases match TRBD1. Trimming removed 4 bases from V and 11 bases from J; junction bases left unmatched: 10. CDR1 and CDR2 from the germline V gene are SGHTA and FQGTGA. The length of the CDR3 is 13 residues. In DNA, the CDR3 is TGTGCCAGCAGCTCCCAGACAGGGTCGGAGGCTTTCTTT. Translated: CASSSQTGSEAFF.

The chain has TRBV5-1 and TRBJ2-7, with a tentative D call TRBD2 (6 bases). V lost 6 bases, J lost 9 bases, and 13 bases lay in between. CDR1 and CDR2 (germline): SGHRS, YFSETQ. The CDR3 is 11 amino acids. The CDR3 DNA follows: TGCGCCAGCACATTGGGGGGAGTGCAGTACTTC. Protein sequence: CASTLGGVQYF.

The chain recombines TRBV24-1 with TRBJ2-3, with D possibly TRBD1 on 6 matching bases. V was pared by 3 bases and J by 3 bases, with 12 bases between. The CDR3 length is 15 residues. The germline V gene has CDR1 KGHDR and CDR2 SFDVKD. Here the CDR3 reads CATSDDRSVTDTQYF. The CDR3 DNA reads TGTGCCACCAGTGATGACAGGAGTGTAACAGATACGCAGTATTTT.

This clonotype appeared many times. The chain joins TRBV4-2 to TRBJ2-7; D ambiguous. V lost 8 bases and J lost 1, with 12 bases in between. Germline loops: CDR1 LGHNA, CDR2 YNFKEQ. The CDR3 covers 13 residues. The CDR3 reads CASRPTESYEQYF. DNA for the CDR3: TGTGCCAGCCGGCCAACAGAGTCCTACGAGCAGTACTTC.

The V call is TRBV7-2, the J call TRBJ2-7; 12 bases are shared with TRBD1. Germline V lookup: CDR1 SGHTA, CDR2 FQGNSA. The J segment lost 0 bases and the V segment lost 5 bases, leaving 11 bases of the junction unmatched. The CDR3 contains 18 residues. The CDR3 is CASSLPGTGGPASYEQYF. The CDR3 bases are TGTGCCAGCAGCCTACCTGGGACAGGGGGCCCAGCCTCCTACGAGCAGTACTTC.

CDR3 sequence (DNA): TGTGCCACCAGTGATCCCGGGACAGGGGTGCTGTACTTC. Translated: CATSDPGTGVLYF. J is TRBJ2-4 and V is TRBV24-1; 10 bases line up with TRBD1. This CDR3 region has 13 residues. V was clipped by 3 bases and J by 15 bases; unmatched bases: 7. Germline V CDR1 and CDR2: KGHDR, SFDVKD.

This clonotype was counted between two and nine times. A junction end diverges from the germline sequence, so it may reflect a read error. The V and J genes are TRBV7-9 and TRBJ2-1; perhaps TRBD2 as D (6 bases). This CDR3 contains 13 residues. The V gene's germline CDR1 is SEHNR and CDR2 FQNEAQ (reference sequence). The CDR3 loop reads CASSLVFLAEQFF. The DNA for the CDR3 is TGTGCCAGTAGCTTAGTTTTTCTAGCGGAGCAGTTCTTC.

This clonotype was counted a single time. A single base separates this from a much larger clone, so it may be a read error. The V and J genes are TRBV5-1 and TRBJ2-7; tentatively, D is TRBD2 (5 bases). The length of the CDR3 is 13 residues. Germline CDR1 is SGHRS and CDR2 is YFSETQ. The CDR3 DNA reads as TGCGCCAGCAGCTTGGTGGCAGACTACGAGCAGAACTTC. Protein product: CASSLVADYEQNF.

The genes are TRBV20-1 and TRBJ2-7; D may match TRBD1 or TRBD2 (6 bases each). This CDR3 spans 14 amino acids. The germline gives CDR1 DFQATT, CDR2 SNEGSKA (reference sequence). Deletions cut 0 bases from V and 2 bases from J, with 11 bases between. CDR3 in amino acids: CSAREGGHTYEQYF. CDR3 DNA sequence: TGCAGTGCTAGAGAAGGGGGGCACACCTACGAGCAGTACTTC.

This sequence joins TRBV7-2 and TRBJ1-1, with a weak D call TRBD1 (6 bases). Trimming pared 5 bases from V and 1 base from J, leaving 23 bases between. CDR3 length: 18 amino acids. CDR1 and CDR2 from the germline V gene are SGHTA and FQGNSA. The CDR3: CASSPQGGFTRPNTEAFF. DNA of the CDR3: TGTGCCAGCAGCCCCCAAGGGGGGTTTACAAGACCGAACACTGAAGCTTTCTTT.

The V gene is TRBV5-1, the J gene TRBJ1-4; no clear D gene. Deletions cut 2 bases from V and 0 bases from J, with 11 bases between. Germline assignment: CDR1 SGHRS and CDR2 YFSETQ. The CDR3 covers 16 residues. The CDR3 protein is CASSLGYGATNEKLFF. CDR3 nucleotide sequence: TGCGCCAGCAGCTTAGGGTACGGGGCAACTAATGAAAAACTGTTTTTT. The whole variable domain, remainder taken from reference TRBV5-1 and TRBJ1-4, is KAGVTQTPRYLIKTRGQQVTLSCSPISGHRSVSWYQQTPGQGLQFLFEYFSETQRNKGNFPGRFSGRQFSNSRSEMNVSTLELGDSALYLCASSLGYGATNEKLFFGSGTQLSVL.

This clonotype came up a few times. This chain uses TRBV6-5 with TRBJ2-7; 7 nucleotides agree with TRBD1. CDR1 and CDR2 (germline): MNHEY, SVGAGI. J was trimmed by 0 bases and V by 4 bases; bases with no gene match: 9. The CDR3 is 16 residues long. The CDR3 spells CASSLGQRGISYEQYF. CDR3 coding DNA: TGTGCCAGCAGTTTGGGACAGAGGGGTATCTCCTACGAGCAGTACTTC.

The V gene is TRBV29-1, the J gene TRBJ2-1, with 13 bases that match TRBD2. The CDR3 runs to 15 residues. With V trimmed by 6 bases and J by 8 bases, 10 bases remained unmatched. Germline lookup yields CDR1 SQVTM and CDR2 ANQGSEA. The CDR3 bases are TGCAGCGTCGGGACTAGCGGGGAGTTCTTCGATGAGCAGTTCTTC. It is translated as CSVGTSGEFFDEQFF.

CDR3 sequence (DNA): TGTGCCAGCAGCTTCTCACAGGGAAGGGGGAGCACTGAAGCTTTCTTT. Translated, it gives CASSFSQGRGSTEAFF. V usage is TRBV5-6 and J usage is TRBJ1-1, with a tentative D call TRBD1 (6 bases). The CDR3 consists of 16 residues. CDR1 is SGHDT, CDR2 YYEEEE, per germline. Trimming removed 2 bases at V and 4 bases at J, with 18 bases between.

In regard to this clonotype: This may be a read error, as it is one base from a much larger clone. The chain recombines TRBV12-3 or TRBV12-4 with TRBJ2-5; 7 bases are a match to TRBD2. V shed 6 bases and J 4 bases; nucleotides not matched to a gene: 8. The CDR3 covers 14 residues. The CDR3 spells CASSRGLVGETQYF. CDR3 bases: TGTGCCAGCAGCCGCGGACTAGTCGGAGAGACCCAGTACTTC.

The genes are TRBV5-1 and TRBJ2-3, with 7 bases lining up with TRBD2. The CDR3 loop spans 15 amino acids. Germline CDR1 reads SGHRS; CDR2 reads YFSETQ. V lost 2 bases and J lost 2; bases outside the gene matches: 5. The CDR3 nucleotides are TGCGCCAGCAGCTTTTACGGGGGGTTCACAGATACGCAGTATTTT. It is translated as CASSFYGGFTDTQYF.

This chain links TRBV29-1 with TRBJ2-7, with D hard to call. Germline CDR1 reads SQVTM; CDR2 reads ANQGSEA. The CDR3 is made up of 11 amino acids. Between the trimmed V and J ends, which lost 7 bases and 2 bases, there was a span of 9 bases. CDR3 region: CSGGAPYEQYF. For the CDR3, the DNA is TGCAGCGGGGGTGCTCCCTACGAGCAGTACTTC.

The chain uses TRBV10-3 and TRBJ2-7; TRBD2 agrees at 7 bases. CDR1 and CDR2 from the germline V gene are ENHRY and SYGVKD. With 3 bases clipped from V and 0 bases from J, the junction kept 2 bases outside the gene matches. The CDR3 contains 14 residues. CDR3 residues: CAISERDYSYEQYF. The DNA for the CDR3 is TGTGCCATCAGTGAAAGGGACTACTCCTACGAGCAGTACTTC.

The chain joins TRBV20-1 to TRBJ2-3, with TRBD1 matching 7 bases. This CDR3 is built from 14 residues. Trimming removed 4 bases from V and 0 bases from J; junction bases left unmatched: 4. The germline CDR1 and CDR2 sequences are DFQATT and SNEGSKA (reference sequence). The CDR3 bases are TGCAGTGCTAACCGGGACAGTAGCACAGATACGCAGTATTTT. Translated: CSANRDSSTDTQYF.

This clonotype was observed a few times. V and J are TRBV6-1 and TRBJ2-7; tentatively, D is TRBD1 (5 bases). With 4 bases removed from V and 0 bases from J, the gap between germline ends came to 7 bases. This CDR3 is 13 amino acids long. Germline CDR1 reads MNHNS; CDR2 reads SASEGT. The CDR3 spells CASSATASYEQYF. The CDR3 nucleotides are TGTGCCAGCAGTGCGACAGCCTCCTACGAGCAGTACTTC.